This T cell receptor (beta chain) was retrieved from a study of shared clonotypes between healthy human individuals. General observations from the study: An anticipated effect of sequencing depth on clonotype sharing among donors was recognized.

Remarks on this clone: Its antigen is currently unknown.

V gave up 4 bases and J gave up 0 bases, with 12 bases separating them. The CDR3 covers 15 residues. Germline lookup yields CDR1 SEHNR and CDR2 FQNEAQ (reference sequence). The table came from immunoSEQ multiplex PCR; TCRdb's copy has only in-frame clones and leaves some out. The sample has more than 1,200,000 clones; around 98.5% are singletons. CD4+ cell separation produced CD45RA+ naive and CD45RA-negative memory subsets. The genes are TRBV7-9 and TRBJ2-5; D might be TRBD2 (6 bases). The TCR originated in a man in his thirties or forties in good health. Sequencing used naive CD4+ T cells sorted from blood. As to subset: CD45RA+ positively selected. This CDR3 reads CASSSRERYQETQYF. The DNA for the CDR3 is TGTGCCAGCAGCTCACGGGAGAGGTACCAAGAGACCCAGTACTTC.